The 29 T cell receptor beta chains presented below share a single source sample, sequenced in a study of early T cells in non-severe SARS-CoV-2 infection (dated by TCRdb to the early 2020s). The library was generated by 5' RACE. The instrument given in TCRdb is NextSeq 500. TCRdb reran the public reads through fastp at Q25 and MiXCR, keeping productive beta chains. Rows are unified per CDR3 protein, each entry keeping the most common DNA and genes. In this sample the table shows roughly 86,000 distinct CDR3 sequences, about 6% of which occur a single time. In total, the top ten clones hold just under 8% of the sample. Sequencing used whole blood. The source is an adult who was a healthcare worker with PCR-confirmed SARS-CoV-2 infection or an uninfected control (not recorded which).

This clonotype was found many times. The CDR3 DNA reads TGCGCCAGCAGCTTGCCAGCGGGGAACACTGAAGCTTTCTTT. Residues: CASSLPAGNTEAFF. The rearrangement joins TRBV5-1 to TRBJ1-1, with unresolved D. V dropped 1 base and J dropped 1 base, with 8 bases sitting between them. The CDR3 has 14 amino acids. Germline-derived CDR1 and CDR2 are SGHRS and YFSETQ.

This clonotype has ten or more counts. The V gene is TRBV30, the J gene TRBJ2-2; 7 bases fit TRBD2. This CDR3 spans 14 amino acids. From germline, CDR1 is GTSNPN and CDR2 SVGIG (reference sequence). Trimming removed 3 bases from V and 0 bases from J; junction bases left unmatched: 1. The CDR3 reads CAWRGLPNTGELFF. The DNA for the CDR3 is TGTGCCTGGAGGGGACTACCGAACACCGGGGAGCTGTTTTTT.

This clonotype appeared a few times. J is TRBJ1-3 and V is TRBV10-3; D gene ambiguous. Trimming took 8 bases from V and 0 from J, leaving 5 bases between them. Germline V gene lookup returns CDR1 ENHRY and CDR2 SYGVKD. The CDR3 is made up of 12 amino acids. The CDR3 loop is CAIGNSGNTIYF. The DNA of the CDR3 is TGTGCCATCGGCAACTCTGGAAACACCATATATTTT.

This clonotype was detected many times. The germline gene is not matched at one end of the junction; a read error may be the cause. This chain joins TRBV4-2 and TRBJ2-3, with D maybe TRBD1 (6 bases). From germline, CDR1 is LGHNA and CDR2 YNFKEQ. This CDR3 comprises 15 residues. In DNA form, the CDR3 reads TGTGCCAACAGCGTGGACAGATCTAGCACAGATACGCAGTATTTT. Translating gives CANSVDRSSTDTQYF.

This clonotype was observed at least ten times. The CDR3 bases are TGTGCCAGCAGCACCCGCCTGGGACAGGGCCTCTATGAGCAGTTCTTC. Translating it yields CASSTRLGQGLYEQFF. The chain employs TRBV14 and TRBJ2-1; 9 bases fit TRBD1. This CDR3 spans 16 amino acids. Germline V CDR1 and CDR2: SGHDN, FVKESK. V shed 5 bases, J shed 8 bases, and the junction held 13 bases outside the gene matches.

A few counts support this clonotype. CDR3 coding DNA: TGTGCCACCCGATCAGGGTTGAACACTGAAGCTTTCTTT. Amino acid sequence: CATRSGLNTEAFF. The V and J genes are TRBV5-4 and TRBJ1-1; a possible D gene is TRBD1 (5 bases). The CDR3 sequence is 13 residues long. The V and J ends lost 9 bases and 0 bases respectively, with 12 bases between them. Germline CDR1 is SGHNT and CDR2 is YYREEE (reference sequence).

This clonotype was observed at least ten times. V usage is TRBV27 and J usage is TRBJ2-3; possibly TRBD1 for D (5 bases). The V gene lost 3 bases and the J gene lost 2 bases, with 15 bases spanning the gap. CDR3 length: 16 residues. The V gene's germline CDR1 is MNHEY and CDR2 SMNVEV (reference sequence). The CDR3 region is CASSFFGDRVTDTQYF. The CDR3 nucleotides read TGTGCCAGCAGTTTTTTTGGTGACAGAGTCACAGATACGCAGTATTTT.

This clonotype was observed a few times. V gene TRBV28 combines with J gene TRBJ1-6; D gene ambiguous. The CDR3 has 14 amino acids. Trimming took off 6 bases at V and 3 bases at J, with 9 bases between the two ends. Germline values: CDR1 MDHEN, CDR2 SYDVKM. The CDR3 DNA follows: TGTGCCAGCAGAGGACGGCTCTATAATTCACCCCTCCACTTT. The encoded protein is CASRGRLYNSPLHF.

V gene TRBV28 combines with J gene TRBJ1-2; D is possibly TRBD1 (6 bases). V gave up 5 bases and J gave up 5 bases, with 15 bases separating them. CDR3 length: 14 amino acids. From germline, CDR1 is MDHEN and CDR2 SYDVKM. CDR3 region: CASSVLGGFYGYTF. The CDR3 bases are TGTGCCAGCAGTGTCTTAGGGGGATTTTATGGCTACACCTTC.

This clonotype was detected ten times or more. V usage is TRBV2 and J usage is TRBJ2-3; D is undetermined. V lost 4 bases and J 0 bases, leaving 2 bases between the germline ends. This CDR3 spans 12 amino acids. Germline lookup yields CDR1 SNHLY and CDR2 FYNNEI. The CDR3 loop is CASSGSTDTQYF. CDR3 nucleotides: TGTGCCAGCAGTGGAAGCACAGATACGCAGTATTTT.

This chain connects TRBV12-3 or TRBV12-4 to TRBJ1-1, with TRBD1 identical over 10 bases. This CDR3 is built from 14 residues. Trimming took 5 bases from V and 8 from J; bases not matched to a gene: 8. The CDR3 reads CASSPGQGIAEAFF. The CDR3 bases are TGTGCCAGCAGTCCGGGACAGGGGATCGCCGAAGCTTTCTTT.

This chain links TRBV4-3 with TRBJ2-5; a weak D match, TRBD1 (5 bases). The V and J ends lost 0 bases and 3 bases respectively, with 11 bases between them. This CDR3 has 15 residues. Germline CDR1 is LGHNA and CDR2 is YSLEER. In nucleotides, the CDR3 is TGCGCCAGCAGCCAAGAAAACAGGAAGGAAGAGACCCAGTACTTC. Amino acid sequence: CASSQENRKEETQYF.

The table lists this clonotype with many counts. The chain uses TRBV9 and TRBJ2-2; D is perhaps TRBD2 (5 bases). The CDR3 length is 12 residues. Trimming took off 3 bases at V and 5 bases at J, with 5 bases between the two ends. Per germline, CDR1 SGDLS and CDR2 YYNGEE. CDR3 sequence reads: CASSAGTGELFF. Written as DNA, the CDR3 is TGTGCCAGCAGCGCGGGGACCGGGGAGCTGTTTTTT.

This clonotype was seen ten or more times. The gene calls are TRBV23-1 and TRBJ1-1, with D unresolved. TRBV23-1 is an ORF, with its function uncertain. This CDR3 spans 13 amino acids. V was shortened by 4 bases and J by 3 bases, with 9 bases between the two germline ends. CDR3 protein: CASSPPTDTEAFF. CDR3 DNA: TGCGCCAGCAGTCCCCCGACTGACACTGAAGCTTTCTTT.

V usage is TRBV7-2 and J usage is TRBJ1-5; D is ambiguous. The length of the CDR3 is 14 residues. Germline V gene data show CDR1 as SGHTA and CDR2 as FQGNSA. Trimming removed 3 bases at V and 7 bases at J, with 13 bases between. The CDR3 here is CASSFDPGKQPQHF. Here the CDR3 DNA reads TGTGCCAGCAGCTTCGACCCTGGGAAGCAGCCCCAGCATTTT.

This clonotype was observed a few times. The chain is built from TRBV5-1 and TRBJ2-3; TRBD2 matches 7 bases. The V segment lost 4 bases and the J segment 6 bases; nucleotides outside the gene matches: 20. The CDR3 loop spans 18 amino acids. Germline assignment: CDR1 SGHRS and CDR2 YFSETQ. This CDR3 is CASSLGGFWSSGTDTQYF. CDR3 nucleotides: TGCGCCAGCAGCCTGGGCGGGTTTTGGAGCAGCGGGACTGATACGCAGTATTTT.

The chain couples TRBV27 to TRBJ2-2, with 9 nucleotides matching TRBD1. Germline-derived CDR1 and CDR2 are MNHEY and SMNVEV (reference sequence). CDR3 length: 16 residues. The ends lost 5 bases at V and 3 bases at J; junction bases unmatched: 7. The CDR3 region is CASSDRDRADTGELFF. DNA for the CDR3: TGTGCCAGCAGTGACCGGGACAGGGCGGACACCGGGGAGCTGTTTTTT.

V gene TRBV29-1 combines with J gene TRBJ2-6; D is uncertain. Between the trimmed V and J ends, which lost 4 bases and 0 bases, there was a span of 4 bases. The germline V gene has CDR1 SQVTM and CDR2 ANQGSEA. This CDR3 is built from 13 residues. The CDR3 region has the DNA TGCAGCGTTGCGCCCTCTGGGGCCAACGTCCTGACTTTC. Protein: CSVAPSGANVLTF.

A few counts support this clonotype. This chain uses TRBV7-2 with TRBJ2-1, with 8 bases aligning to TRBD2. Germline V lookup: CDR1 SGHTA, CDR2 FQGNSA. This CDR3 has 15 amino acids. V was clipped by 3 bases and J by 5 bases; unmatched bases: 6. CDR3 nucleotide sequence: TGTGCCAGCAGCTTGTATAGCGGGAACAACAATGAGCAGTTCTTC. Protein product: CASSLYSGNNNEQFF.

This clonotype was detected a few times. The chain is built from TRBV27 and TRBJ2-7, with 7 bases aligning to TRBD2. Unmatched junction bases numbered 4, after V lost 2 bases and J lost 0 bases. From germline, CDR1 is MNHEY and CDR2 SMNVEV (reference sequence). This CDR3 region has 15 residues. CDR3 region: CASSLGASGSYEQYF. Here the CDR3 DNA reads TGTGCCAGCAGTTTAGGGGCTAGCGGCTCCTACGAGCAGTACTTC.

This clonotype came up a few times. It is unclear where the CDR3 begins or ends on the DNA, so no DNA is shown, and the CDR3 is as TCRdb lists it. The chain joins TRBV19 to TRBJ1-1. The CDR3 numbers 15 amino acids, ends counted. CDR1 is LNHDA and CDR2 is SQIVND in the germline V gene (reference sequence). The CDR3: CASTSGDLRNTEAFF.

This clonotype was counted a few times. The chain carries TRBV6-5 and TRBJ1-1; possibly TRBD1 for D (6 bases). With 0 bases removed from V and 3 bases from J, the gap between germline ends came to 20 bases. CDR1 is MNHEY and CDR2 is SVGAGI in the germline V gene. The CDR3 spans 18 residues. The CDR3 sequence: CASSYSMFRQGKDTEAFF. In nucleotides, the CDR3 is TGTGCCAGCAGTTACTCGATGTTCCGGCAGGGGAAGGACACTGAAGCTTTCTTT.

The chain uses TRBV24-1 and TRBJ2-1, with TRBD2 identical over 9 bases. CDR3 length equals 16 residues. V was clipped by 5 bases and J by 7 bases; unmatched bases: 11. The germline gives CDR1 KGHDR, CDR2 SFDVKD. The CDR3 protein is CATSVAPAGGRNEQFF. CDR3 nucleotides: TGTGCCACCAGTGTTGCCCCGGCGGGGGGGCGGAATGAGCAGTTCTTC.

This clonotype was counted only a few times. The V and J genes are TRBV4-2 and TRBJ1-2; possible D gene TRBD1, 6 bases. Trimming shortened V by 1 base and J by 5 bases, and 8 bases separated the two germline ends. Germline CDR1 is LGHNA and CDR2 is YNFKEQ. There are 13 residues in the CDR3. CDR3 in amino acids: CASSQAQGYGYTF. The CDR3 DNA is TGTGCCAGCAGCCAAGCACAGGGATATGGCTACACCTTC.

CDR3 residues: CASGEREVGQYF. The CDR3, as DNA: TGTGCCTCAGGGGAGCGGGAGGTCGGGCAGTATTTT. The J gene is TRBJ2-3, the V gene TRBV10-3, with TRBD2 matching over 9 bases. The CDR3 consists of 12 residues. Per germline, CDR1 ENHRY and CDR2 SYGVKD. Germline trimming cut 11 bases from V and 11 bases from J; bases unmatched to any gene: 11.

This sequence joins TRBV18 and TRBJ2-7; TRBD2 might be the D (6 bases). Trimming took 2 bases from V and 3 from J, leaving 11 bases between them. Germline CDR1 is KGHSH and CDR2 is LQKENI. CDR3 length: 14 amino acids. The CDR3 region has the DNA TGTGCCAGCTCACCAAACGCGGGGTTCTACGAGCAGTACTTC. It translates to CASSPNAGFYEQYF. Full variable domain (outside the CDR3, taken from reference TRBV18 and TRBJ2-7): NAGVMQNPRHLVRRRGQEARLRCSPMKGHSHVYWYRQLPEEGLKFMVYLQKENIIDESGMPKERFSAEFPKEGPSILRIQQVVRGDSAAYFCASSPNAGFYEQYFGPGTRLTVT.

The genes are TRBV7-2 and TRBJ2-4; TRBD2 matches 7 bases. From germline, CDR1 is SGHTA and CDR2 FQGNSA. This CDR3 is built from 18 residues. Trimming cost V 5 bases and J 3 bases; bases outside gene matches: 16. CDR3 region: CASSPRLGEGMVKNIQYF. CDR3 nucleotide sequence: TGTGCCAGCAGCCCCCGACTAGGGGAGGGGATGGTCAAAAACATTCAGTACTTC.

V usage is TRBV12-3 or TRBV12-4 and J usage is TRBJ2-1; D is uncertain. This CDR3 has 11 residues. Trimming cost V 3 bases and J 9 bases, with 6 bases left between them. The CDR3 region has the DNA TGTGCCAGCAGTTTTTCCGGTGAGCAGTTCTTC. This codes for CASSFSGEQFF.

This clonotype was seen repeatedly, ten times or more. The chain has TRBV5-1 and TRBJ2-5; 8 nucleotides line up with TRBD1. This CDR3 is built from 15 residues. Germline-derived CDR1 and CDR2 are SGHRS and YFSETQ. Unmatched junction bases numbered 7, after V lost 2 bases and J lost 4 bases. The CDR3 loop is CASSLSDDRGETQYF. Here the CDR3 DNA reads TGCGCCAGCAGCTTATCCGATGACAGGGGAGAGACCCAGTACTTC.